The TCR beta chain described here comes from a study of T cell responses to AZD1222 COVID-19 vaccine. Method: immunoSEQ multiplex PCR; TCRdb's copy keeps in-frame clones and lacks some. The repertoire has 140,000 or so clones, approximately 93% of them found once; the top ten carry 12%. Turning to this clone: Its antigen is unknown.

The junction had 13 bases not matched to a gene; V was cut back by 3 bases and J by 2 bases. Germline lookup yields CDR1 SGHTA and CDR2 FQGNSA. The CDR3 loop spans 19 amino acids. Study-level points and caveats: Among spike-specific TCRs, nearly half reportedly target unmutated variant regions.

This rearrangement joins TRBV7-2 to TRBJ2-7, with 13 bases matching TRBD2. This sample comprised peripheral blood, obtained after recovery from COVID-19. The TCR originated in an adult who had recovered from COVID-19. CDR3 region: CASSFNPGLAGPAAYEQYF. The CDR3 DNA reads TGTGCCAGCAGCTTTAATCCGGGACTAGCGGGACCGGCAGCCTACGAGCAGTACTTC.